The table lists the clone carrying this TCR beta chain with a few counts. Its specificity is not known. The CDR3 contains 12 residues. CDR1 and CDR2 (germline): SGHDN, FVKESK. The V end lost 1 base, the J end lost 7 bases, and 7 bases lay between the germline ends. This entry comes from a study of vaccination and CD4 T cells after COVID-19. Sequencing of the DNA from cultured CD4+ T cells was carried out with the Oncomine TCR Beta short-read assay. TCRdb reanalysed the PCR reads using MiXCR and keeps one entry per CDR3 protein. The sample carries 16,000 or so distinct CDR3 sequences, about 45% recorded once. Documented treatment: roughly 11-day PBMC culture with coronavirus spike peptide pools or control peptides (ViraFEST assay).

The V and J genes are TRBV14 and TRBJ2-5; D unresolved. The receptor comes from a human donor who had recovered from COVID-19. The sample in question was CD4+ T cells from blood, cultured in vitro, obtained after SARS-CoV-2 vaccination. This CDR3 reads CASSQVVGTQYF. CDR3 nucleotide sequence: TGTGCCAGCAGCCAAGTAGTTGGGACCCAGTACTTC.